This TCR beta chain was observed in a study of siplizumab effects on memory and regulatory T cells. The study, taken as a whole, reports: Proof of suppressive function in proliferating Tregs from siplizumab cultures was not established. Assignment of a naive or memory phenotype failed for roughly 75-97% of the proliferating CD4+ or CD8+ clones. Tracing alloreactive clones into unstimulated subsets worked for only a minor fraction of them. Both greater diversity than memory cells and a major contribution to the alloresponse seemed to characterize naive T cells.

The assay was immunoSEQ multiplex PCR, and TCRdb's table has in-frame clones only and misses some. The sample contains fewer than 3,500 clones, approximately 58% of which appear only once. In its sample, this clone was seen once. Its target is not known. Material for sequencing was TEMRA CD8+ T cells sorted from blood. This sample's subset: unstimulated CD8+ CD45RA+ effector memory T cells. This TCR came from a human donor in good health.

The CDR3 loop is CASSSGQEINQPQHF. The CDR3 DNA reads as TGTGCCAGCAGTTCCGGACAGGAAATCAATCAGCCCCAGCATTTT. The V call is TRBV2, the J call TRBJ1-5, with TRBD1 matching 7 bases. V shed 5 bases and J 3 bases; nucleotides not matched to a gene: 7. CDR1 is SNHLY, CDR2 FYNNEI, per germline. CDR3 length: 15 amino acids.